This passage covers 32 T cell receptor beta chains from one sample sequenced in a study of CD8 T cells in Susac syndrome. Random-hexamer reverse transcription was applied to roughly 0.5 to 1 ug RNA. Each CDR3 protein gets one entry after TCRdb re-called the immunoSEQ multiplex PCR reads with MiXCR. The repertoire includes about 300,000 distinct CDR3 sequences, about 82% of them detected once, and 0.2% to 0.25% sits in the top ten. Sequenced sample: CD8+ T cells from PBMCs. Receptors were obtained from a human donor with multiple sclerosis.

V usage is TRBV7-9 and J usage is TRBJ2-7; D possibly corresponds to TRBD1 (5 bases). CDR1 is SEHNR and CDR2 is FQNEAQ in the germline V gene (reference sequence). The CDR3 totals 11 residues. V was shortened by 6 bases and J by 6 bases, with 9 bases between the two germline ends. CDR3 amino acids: CASRDDSEQYF. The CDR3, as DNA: TGTGCCAGCAGAGATGACAGCGAGCAGTACTTC.

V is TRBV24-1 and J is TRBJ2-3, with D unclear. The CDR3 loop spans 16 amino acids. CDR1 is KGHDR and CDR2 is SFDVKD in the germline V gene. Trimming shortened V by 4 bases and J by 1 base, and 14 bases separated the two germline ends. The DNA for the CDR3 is TGTGCCACCAGTGACTACCGGACCCTTGGCACAGATACGCAGTATTTT. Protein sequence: CATSDYRTLGTDTQYF.

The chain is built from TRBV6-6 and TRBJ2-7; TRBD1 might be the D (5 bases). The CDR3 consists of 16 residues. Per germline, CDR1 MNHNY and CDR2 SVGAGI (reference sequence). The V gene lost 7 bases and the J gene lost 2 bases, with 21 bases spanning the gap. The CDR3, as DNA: TGTGCCAGCACTAATAAGGGGCCCAGAAGGACCTACGAGCAGTACTTC. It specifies CASTNKGPRRTYEQYF.

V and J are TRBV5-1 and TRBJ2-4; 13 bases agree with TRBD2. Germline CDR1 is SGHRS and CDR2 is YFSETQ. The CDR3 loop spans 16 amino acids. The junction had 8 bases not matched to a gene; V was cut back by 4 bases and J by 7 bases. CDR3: CASSQLAGGPGNIQYF. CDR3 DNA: TGCGCCAGCAGCCAACTAGCGGGAGGGCCGGGTAACATTCAGTACTTC.

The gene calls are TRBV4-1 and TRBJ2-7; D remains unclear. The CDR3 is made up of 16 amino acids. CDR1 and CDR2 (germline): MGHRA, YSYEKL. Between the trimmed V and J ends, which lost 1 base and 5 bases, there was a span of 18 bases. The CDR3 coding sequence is TGCGCCAGCAGCCAAGCAAGCGTCGTGGGTTCCGACGAGCAGTACTTC. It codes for CASSQASVVGSDEQYF.

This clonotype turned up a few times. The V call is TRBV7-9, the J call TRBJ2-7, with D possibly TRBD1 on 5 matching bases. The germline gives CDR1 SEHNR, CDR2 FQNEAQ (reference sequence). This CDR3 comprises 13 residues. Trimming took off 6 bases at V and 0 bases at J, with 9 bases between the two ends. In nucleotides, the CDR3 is TGTGCCAGCAGGGACACCAGCTCCTACGAGCAGTACTTC. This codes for CASRDTSSYEQYF.

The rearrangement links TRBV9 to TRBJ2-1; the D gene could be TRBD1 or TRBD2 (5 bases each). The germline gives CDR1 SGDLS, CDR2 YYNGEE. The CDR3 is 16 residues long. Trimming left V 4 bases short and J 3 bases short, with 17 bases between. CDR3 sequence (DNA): TGTGCCAGCAGCCCCCCCCCAGGGACCCTCTACAATGAGCAGTTCTTC. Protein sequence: CASSPPPGTLYNEQFF.

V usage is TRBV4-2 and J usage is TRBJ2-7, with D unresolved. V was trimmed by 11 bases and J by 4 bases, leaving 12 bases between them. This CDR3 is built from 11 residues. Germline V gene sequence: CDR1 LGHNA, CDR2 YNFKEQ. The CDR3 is CASGAGYEQYF. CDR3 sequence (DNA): TGTGCCTCCGGAGCTGGTTACGAGCAGTACTTC.

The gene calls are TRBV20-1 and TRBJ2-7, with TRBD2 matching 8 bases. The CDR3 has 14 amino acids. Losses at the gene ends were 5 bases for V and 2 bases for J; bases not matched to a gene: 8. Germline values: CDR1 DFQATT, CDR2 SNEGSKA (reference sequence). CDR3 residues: CSASGGVNPYEQYF. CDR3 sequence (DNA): TGCAGTGCTTCCGGGGGGGTAAACCCCTACGAGCAGTACTTC.

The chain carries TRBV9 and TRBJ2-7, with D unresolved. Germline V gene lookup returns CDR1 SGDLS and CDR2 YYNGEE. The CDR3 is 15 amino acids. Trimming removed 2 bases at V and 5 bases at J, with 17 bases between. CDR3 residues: CASSVVNRGADEQYF. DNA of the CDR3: TGTGCCAGCAGCGTCGTTAATAGAGGAGCCGACGAGCAGTACTTC.

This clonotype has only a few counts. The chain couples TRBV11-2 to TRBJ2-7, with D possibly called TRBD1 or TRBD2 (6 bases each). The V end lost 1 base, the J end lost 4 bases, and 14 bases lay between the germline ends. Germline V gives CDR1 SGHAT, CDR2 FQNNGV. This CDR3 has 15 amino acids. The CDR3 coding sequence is TGTGCCAGCAGCTTAGGTGCGGGGCAGGGGTACGAGCAGTACTTC. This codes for CASSLGAGQGYEQYF.

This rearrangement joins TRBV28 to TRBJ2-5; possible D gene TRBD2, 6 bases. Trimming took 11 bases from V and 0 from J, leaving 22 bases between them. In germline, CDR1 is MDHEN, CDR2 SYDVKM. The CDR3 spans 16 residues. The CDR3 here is CAVERVGSSYQETQYF. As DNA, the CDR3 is TGTGCCGTCGAGCGGGTGGGCTCCTCGTACCAAGAGACCCAGTACTTC.

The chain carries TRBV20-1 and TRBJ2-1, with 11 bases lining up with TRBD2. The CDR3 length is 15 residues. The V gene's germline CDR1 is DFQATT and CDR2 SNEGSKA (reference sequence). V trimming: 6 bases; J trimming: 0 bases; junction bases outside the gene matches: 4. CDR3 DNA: TGCAGTGCATTAACTAGCGGGAGCTCCTACAATGAGCAGTTCTTC. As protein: CSALTSGSSYNEQFF.

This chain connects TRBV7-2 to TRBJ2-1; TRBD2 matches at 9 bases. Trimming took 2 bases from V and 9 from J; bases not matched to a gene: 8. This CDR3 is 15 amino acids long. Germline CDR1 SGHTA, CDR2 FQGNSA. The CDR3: CASSLLAGTFGEQFF. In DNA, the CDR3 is TGTGCCAGCAGCTTACTAGCGGGGACCTTCGGTGAGCAGTTCTTC.

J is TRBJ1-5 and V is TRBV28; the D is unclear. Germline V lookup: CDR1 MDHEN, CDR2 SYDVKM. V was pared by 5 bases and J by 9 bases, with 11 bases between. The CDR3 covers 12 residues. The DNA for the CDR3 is TGTGCCAGCAGTCCCCCGGGTGGGCCCCAGCATTTT. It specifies CASSPPGGPQHF.

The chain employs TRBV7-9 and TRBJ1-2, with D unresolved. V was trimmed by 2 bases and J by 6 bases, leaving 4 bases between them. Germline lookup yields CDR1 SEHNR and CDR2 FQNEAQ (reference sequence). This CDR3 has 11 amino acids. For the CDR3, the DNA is TGTGCCAGCAGCTTACCGGATGGCTACACCTTC. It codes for CASSLPDGYTF. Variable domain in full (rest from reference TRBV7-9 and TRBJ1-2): DTGVSQNPRHKITKRGQNVTFRCDPISEHNRLYWYRQTLGQGPEFLTYFQNEAQLEKSRLLSDRFSAERPKGSFSTLEIQRTEQGDSAMYLCASSLPDGYTFGSGTRLTVV.

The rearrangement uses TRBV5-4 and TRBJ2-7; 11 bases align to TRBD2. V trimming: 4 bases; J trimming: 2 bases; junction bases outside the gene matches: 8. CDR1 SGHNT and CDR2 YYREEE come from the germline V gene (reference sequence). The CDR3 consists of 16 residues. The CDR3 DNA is TGTGCCAGCAGCCAGAGGGTGGGACTAGCGGCCTACGAGCAGTACTTC. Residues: CASSQRVGLAAYEQYF.

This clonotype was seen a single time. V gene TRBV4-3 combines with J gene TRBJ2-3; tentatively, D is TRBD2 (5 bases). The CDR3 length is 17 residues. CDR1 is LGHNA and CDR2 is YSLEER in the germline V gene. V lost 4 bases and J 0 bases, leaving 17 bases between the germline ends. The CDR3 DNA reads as TGCGCCAGCAGCCCCGAGAGCGGACCAAGTAGCACAGATACGCAGTATTTT. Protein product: CASSPESGPSSTDTQYF.

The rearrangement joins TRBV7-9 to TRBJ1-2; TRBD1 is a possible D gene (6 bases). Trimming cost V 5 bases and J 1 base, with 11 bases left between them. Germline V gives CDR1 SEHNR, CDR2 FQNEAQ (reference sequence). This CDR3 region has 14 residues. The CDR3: CASSTGTINYGYTF. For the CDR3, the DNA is TGTGCCAGCAGCACAGGGACAATTAACTATGGCTACACCTTC.

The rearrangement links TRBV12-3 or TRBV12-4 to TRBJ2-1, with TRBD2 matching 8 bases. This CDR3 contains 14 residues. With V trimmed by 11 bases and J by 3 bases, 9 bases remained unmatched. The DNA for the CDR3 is TGTGCCGCAGGTCCAGCGGGAGTCTACAATGAGCAGTTCTTC. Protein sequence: CAAGPAGVYNEQFF.

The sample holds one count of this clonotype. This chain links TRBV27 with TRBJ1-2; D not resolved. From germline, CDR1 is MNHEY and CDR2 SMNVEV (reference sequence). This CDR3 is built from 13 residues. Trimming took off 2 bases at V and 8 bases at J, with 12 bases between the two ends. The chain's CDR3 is CASSLAGYRGYTF. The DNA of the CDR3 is TGTGCCAGCAGTTTAGCGGGGTATAGGGGCTACACCTTC.

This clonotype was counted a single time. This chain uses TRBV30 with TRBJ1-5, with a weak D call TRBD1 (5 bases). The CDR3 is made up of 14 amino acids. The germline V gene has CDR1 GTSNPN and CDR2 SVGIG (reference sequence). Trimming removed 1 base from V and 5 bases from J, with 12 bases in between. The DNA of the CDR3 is TGTGCCTGGAGTGAGGGGCTCGGGGATCAGCCCCAGCATTTT. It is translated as CAWSEGLGDQPQHF.

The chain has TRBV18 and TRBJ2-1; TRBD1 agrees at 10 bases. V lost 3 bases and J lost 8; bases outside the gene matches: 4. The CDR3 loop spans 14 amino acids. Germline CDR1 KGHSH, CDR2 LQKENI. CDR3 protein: CASSPATGGYEQFF. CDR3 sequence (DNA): TGTGCCAGCTCACCTGCGACAGGGGGCTATGAGCAGTTCTTC.

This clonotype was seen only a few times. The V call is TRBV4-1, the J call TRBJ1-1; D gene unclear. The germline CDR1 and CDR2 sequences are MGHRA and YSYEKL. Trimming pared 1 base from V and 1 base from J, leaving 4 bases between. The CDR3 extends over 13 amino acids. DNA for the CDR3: TGCGCCAGCAGCCAAGCTAAGAACACTGAAGCTTTCTTT. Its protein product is CASSQAKNTEAFF.

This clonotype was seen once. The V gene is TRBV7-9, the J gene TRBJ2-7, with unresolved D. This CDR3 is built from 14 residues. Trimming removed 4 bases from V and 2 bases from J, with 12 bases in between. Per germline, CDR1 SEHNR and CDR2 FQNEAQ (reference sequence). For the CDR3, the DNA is TGTGCCAGCAGCTCGGACGGGCAAGCCTACGAGCAGTACTTC. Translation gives CASSSDGQAYEQYF.

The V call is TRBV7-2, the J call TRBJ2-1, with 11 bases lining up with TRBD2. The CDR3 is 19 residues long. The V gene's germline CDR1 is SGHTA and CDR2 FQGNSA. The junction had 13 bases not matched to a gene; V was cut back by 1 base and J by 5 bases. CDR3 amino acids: CASSLEFFGRLAGNNEQFF. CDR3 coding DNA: TGTGCCAGCAGCTTAGAATTTTTTGGCCGACTAGCGGGAAACAATGAGCAGTTCTTC. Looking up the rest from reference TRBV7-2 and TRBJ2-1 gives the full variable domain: GAGVSQSPSNKVTEKGKDVELRCDPISGHTALYWYRQSLGQGLEFLIYFQGNSAPDKSGLPSDRFSAERTGGSVSTLTIQRTQQEDSAVYLCASSLEFFGRLAGNNEQFFGPGTRLTVL.

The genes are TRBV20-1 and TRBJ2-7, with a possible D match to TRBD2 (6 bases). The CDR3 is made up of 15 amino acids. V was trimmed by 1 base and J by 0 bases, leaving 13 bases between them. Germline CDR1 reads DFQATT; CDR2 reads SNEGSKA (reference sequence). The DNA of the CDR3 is TGCAGTGCTAGAGGCCAGCGGGCCCTCTCCTACGAGCAGTACTTC. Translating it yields CSARGQRALSYEQYF.

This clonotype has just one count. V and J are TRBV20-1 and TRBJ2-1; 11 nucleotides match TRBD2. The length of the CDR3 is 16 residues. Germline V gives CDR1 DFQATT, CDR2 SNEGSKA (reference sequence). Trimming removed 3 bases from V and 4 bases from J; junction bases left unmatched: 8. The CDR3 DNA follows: TGCAGTGCTAGGAGCGGGACTAGCGGTTCTTACAATGAGCAGTTCTTC. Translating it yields CSARSGTSGSYNEQFF.

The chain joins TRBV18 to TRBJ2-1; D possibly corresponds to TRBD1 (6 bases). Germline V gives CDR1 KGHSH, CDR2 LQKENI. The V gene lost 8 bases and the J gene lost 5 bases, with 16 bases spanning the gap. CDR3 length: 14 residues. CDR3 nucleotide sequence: TGTGCCAGCCACCTCCAGGACAGAAACAATGAGCAGTTCTTC. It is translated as CASHLQDRNNEQFF.

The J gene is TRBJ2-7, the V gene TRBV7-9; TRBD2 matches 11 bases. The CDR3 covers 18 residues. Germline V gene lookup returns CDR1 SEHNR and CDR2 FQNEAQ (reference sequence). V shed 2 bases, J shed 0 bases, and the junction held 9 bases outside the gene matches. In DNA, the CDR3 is TGTGCCAGCAGCTTACATCCGGGACTAGCGGCCATCTCCTACGAGCAGTACTTC. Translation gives CASSLHPGLAAISYEQYF.

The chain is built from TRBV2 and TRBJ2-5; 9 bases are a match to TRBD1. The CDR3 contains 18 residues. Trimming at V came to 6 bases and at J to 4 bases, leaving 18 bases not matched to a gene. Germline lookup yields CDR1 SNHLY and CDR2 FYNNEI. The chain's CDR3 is CASRDRGTGGLRLETQYF. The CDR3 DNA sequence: TGTGCCAGCAGGGACAGGGGAACCGGCGGGCTTAGGTTAGAGACCCAGTACTTC.

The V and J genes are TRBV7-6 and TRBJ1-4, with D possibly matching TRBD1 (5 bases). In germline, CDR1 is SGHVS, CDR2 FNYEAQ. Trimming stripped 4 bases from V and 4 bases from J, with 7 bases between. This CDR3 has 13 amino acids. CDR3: CASSSGHNEKLFF. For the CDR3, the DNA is TGTGCCAGCAGCTCAGGGCATAATGAAAAACTGTTTTTT.